This passage covers 30 T cell receptor beta chains from one sample sequenced in a study of beta chain features in type 1 diabetes. TCRB transcripts that were expressed got sequenced, as all of the isolated RNA had been reverse transcribed. Sequencing was performed with immunoSEQ multiplex PCR; in TCRdb, only in-frame clones are kept and a portion is missing. Of 300,000 to 400,000 clones in the sample, under 8.5% were seen once. Sequenced: central memory CD4+ T cells from blood. These receptors were collected from a woman aged 18-30 years in good health.

This clone showed up many times. One end of the junction is discordant with germline, which a read error may explain. The V and J genes are TRBV29-1 and TRBJ2-1; D is unclear. The CDR3 covers 10 residues. Per the germline V gene, CDR1 is SQVTM and CDR2 is ANQGSEA. The CDR3 region has the DNA TGCAGCACCTTGAACCCACAAGAGATCTTC. It encodes CSTLNPQEIF.

This sequence joins TRBV5-1 and TRBJ2-5; tentatively, D is TRBD1 (5 bases). Trimming removed 2 bases at V and 2 bases at J, with 7 bases between. The CDR3 extends over 13 amino acids. Germline loops: CDR1 SGHRS, CDR2 YFSETQ. The chain's CDR3 is CASSLQEQETQYF. CDR3 DNA: TGCGCCAGCAGCTTACAGGAACAAGAGACCCAGTACTTC. Variable domain in full (rest from reference TRBV5-1 and TRBJ2-5): KAGVTQTPRYLIKTRGQQVTLSCSPISGHRSVSWYQQTPGQGLQFLFEYFSETQRNKGNFPGRFSGRQFSNSRSEMNVSTLELGDSALYLCASSLQEQETQYFGPGTRLLVL.

The CDR3 reads CASRPATSGYSYEQYF. DNA of the CDR3: TGTGCCAGCAGACCAGCGACTAGCGGGTACTCCTACGAGCAGTACTTC. This chain uses TRBV28 with TRBJ2-7; TRBD2 matches at 10 bases. CDR3 length equals 16 residues. Trimming cost V 6 bases and J 0 bases; bases outside gene matches: 8. CDR1 is MDHEN and CDR2 is SYDVKM in the germline V gene.

The genes are TRBV7-2 and TRBJ2-2; D is unresolved. Germline V gene sequence: CDR1 SGHTA, CDR2 FQGNSA. V was shortened by 5 bases and J by 7 bases, with 11 bases between the two germline ends. The CDR3 has 13 amino acids. CDR3 coding DNA: TGTGCCAGCAGCGGGGTGGCTGGCGGGGAGCTGTTTTTT. It specifies CASSGVAGGELFF.

Ten or more counts support this clone. The genes are TRBV5-1 and TRBJ1-1; 7 bases are shared with TRBD1. The CDR3 contains 14 residues. V lost 0 bases and J lost 5; bases outside the gene matches: 4. Per the germline V gene, CDR1 is SGHRS and CDR2 is YFSETQ. The CDR3 loop is CASSLDRGGTEAFF. For the CDR3, the DNA is TGCGCCAGCAGCTTGGACAGGGGAGGGACTGAAGCTTTCTTT.

This clone has ten or more counts. The rearrangement joins TRBV7-2 to TRBJ2-1; 9 positions agree with TRBD2. With V trimmed by 0 bases and J by 1 base, 7 bases remained unmatched. Germline CDR1 reads SGHTA; CDR2 reads FQGNSA. This CDR3 region has 18 residues. The CDR3 loop is CASSLAASGKMSYNEQFF. Written as DNA, the CDR3 is TGTGCCAGCAGCTTAGCCGCTAGCGGGAAGATGTCCTACAATGAGCAGTTCTTC.

The chain employs TRBV5-1 and TRBJ2-7, with D possibly being TRBD2 (6 bases). There are 14 residues in the CDR3. The V end lost 0 bases, the J end lost 6 bases, and 13 bases lay between the germline ends. In germline, CDR1 is SGHRS, CDR2 YFSETQ. CDR3 bases: TGCGCCAGCAGCTTGGCCCCGACTAGTCTCGAGCAGTACTTC. Amino acid sequence: CASSLAPTSLEQYF. The complete variable domain, with remaining parts taken from reference TRBV5-1 and TRBJ2-7, reads KAGVTQTPRYLIKTRGQQVTLSCSPISGHRSVSWYQQTPGQGLQFLFEYFSETQRNKGNFPGRFSGRQFSNSRSEMNVSTLELGDSALYLCASSLAPTSLEQYFGPGTRLTVT.

This clone came up a few times. DNA for the CDR3: TGTGCCAGCAGCTTAGGGGGCAGGTTGTACGGCTACACCTTC. It encodes CASSLGGRLYGYTF. This chain links TRBV7-2 with TRBJ1-2; a weak D match, TRBD1 (5 bases). V was cut by 1 base and J by 8 bases, with 14 bases left in between. CDR1 is SGHTA and CDR2 is FQGNSA in the germline V gene. The CDR3 spans 14 residues.

This clone was detected only a few times. V and J are TRBV7-2 and TRBJ1-5, with TRBD1 as a possible D gene (6 bases). Per the germline V gene, CDR1 is SGHTA and CDR2 is FQGNSA. The CDR3 covers 15 residues. V gave up 6 bases and J gave up 1 base, with 13 bases separating them. As DNA, the CDR3 is TGTGCCAGCAGTTCACAAGGGGGAAGCAATCAGCCCCAGCATTTT. This translates into CASSSQGGSNQPQHF.

The rearrangement uses TRBV18 and TRBJ2-5, with a tentative D call TRBD2 (6 bases). The CDR3 consists of 15 residues. V was shortened by 6 bases and J by 1 base, with 15 bases between the two germline ends. Germline-derived CDR1 and CDR2 are KGHSH and LQKENI. This chain's CDR3 is CASSPGKRAQETQYF. The CDR3 DNA sequence: TGTGCCAGCTCCCCGGGGAAGCGGGCCCAAGAGACCCAGTACTTC.

The V call is TRBV4-1, the J call TRBJ2-5; a weak D match, TRBD1 (7 bases). The ends were cut back, 0 bases at V and 10 bases at J, with 12 bases in the middle. The CDR3 contains 13 residues. Germline assignment: CDR1 MGHRA and CDR2 YSYEKL. The DNA of the CDR3 is TGCGCCAGCAGCCAAGAATGGAGGGACAGCCAGTACTTC. It is translated as CASSQEWRDSQYF.

This clone was seen more than once but under ten times. CDR3 nucleotides: TGCGCCAGCAGCCAAGCGTACAGGGACTACGAGCAGTACTTC. Residues: CASSQAYRDYEQYF. V is TRBV4-1 and J is TRBJ2-7, with a tentative D call TRBD1 (6 bases). Germline V lookup: CDR1 MGHRA, CDR2 YSYEKL. This CDR3 spans 14 amino acids. The V end was cut by 1 base, the J end by 3 bases, with 10 bases between.

The gene calls are TRBV28 and TRBJ2-1, with D tentatively TRBD2 (6 bases). The V end lost 10 bases, the J end lost 4 bases, and 14 bases lay between the germline ends. The CDR3 runs 13 residues. Germline loops: CDR1 MDHEN, CDR2 SYDVKM. DNA of the CDR3: TGTGCCACCACACTAGCAAGTTACAATGAGCAGTTCTTC. Amino acid sequence: CATTLASYNEQFF.

This clone was counted only a few times. Here the CDR3 DNA reads TGCGCCAGCAGCTTCCCTTCGACAGGGGCGGAGGGGGAGCAGTTCTTC. Translation gives CASSFPSTGAEGEQFF. The V call is TRBV5-1, the J call TRBJ2-1; 8 bases map to TRBD1. Germline lookup yields CDR1 SGHRS and CDR2 YFSETQ. Losses at the gene ends were 2 bases for V and 10 bases for J; bases not matched to a gene: 14. This CDR3 spans 16 amino acids.

The chain joins TRBV29-1 to TRBJ2-1, with D uncertain. Germline CDR1 is SQVTM and CDR2 is ANQGSEA. The CDR3 is made up of 12 amino acids. V lost 4 bases and J lost 8, with 12 bases in between. Written as DNA, the CDR3 is TGCAGCGTTGCCCCTCAGTCGGATGAGCAGTTCTTC. Protein product: CSVAPQSDEQFF.

This clone was seen many times. The V call is TRBV14, the J call TRBJ2-1, with D perhaps TRBD2 (6 bases). The CDR3 loop spans 15 amino acids. V was cut by 1 base and J by 7 bases, with 14 bases left in between. Germline CDR1 is SGHDN and CDR2 is FVKESK. CDR3 coding DNA: TGTGCCAGCAGCCAAGTATGGGGAGGAGGAAATGAGCAGTTCTTC. Its translation: CASSQVWGGGNEQFF.

The sample holds a few counts of this clone. The CDR3 DNA sequence: TGTGCCAGCAGTTTATCTAAGACGTGGGCCCAGTACTTC. It encodes CASSLSKTWAQYF. V gene TRBV28 combines with J gene TRBJ2-5; D unresolved. Germline V gene sequence: CDR1 MDHEN, CDR2 SYDVKM. The V end was cut by 1 base, the J end by 9 bases, with 12 bases between. The CDR3 spans 13 residues.

This clone was counted once. The chain links TRBV15 to TRBJ2-7; 11 bases are a match to TRBD2. The CDR3 covers 16 residues. After removal of 1 base from V and 4 bases from J, the junction contained 6 bases not matched to a gene. Germline-derived CDR1 and CDR2 are LNHNV and YYDKDF (reference sequence). The CDR3 region is CATSRGRPSGRYEQYF. The CDR3 region has the DNA TGTGCCACCAGCAGAGGCAGACCTAGCGGGAGGTACGAGCAGTACTTC.

J is TRBJ1-2 and V is TRBV10-3, with no clear D. CDR1 and CDR2 from the germline V gene are ENHRY and SYGVKD. V was shortened by 3 bases and J by 3 bases, with 11 bases between the two germline ends. This CDR3 spans 14 amino acids. CDR3 nucleotides: TGTGCCATCAGTGACAAGACGGAACACTATGGCTACACCTTC. This encodes CAISDKTEHYGYTF.

This clone has only a few counts. The chain couples TRBV4-2 to TRBJ1-4; D ambiguous. The V end was cut by 0 bases, the J end by 8 bases, with 13 bases between. The V gene's germline CDR1 is LGHNA and CDR2 YNFKEQ. CDR3 length: 15 amino acids. The CDR3 protein is CASSQDIGQREKLFF. The CDR3 bases are TGTGCCAGCAGCCAAGATATAGGGCAGCGGGAAAAACTGTTTTTT.

This clone came up a few times. The chain carries TRBV15 and TRBJ1-1; 10 bases match TRBD1. The CDR3 has 15 residues. J lost 7 bases, V lost 1 base, and 6 bases had no gene match. Germline CDR1 and CDR2: LNHNV and YYDKDF (reference sequence). The DNA of the CDR3 is TGTGCCACCAGCAGAGGACAGGGGGCTGATCTTGAAGCTTTCTTT. Encoded protein: CATSRGQGADLEAFF.

This clone was detected a few times. The genes are TRBV11-2 and TRBJ2-2; possibly TRBD1 for D (6 bases). The CDR3 has 15 amino acids. V was cut by 6 bases and J by 1 base, with 12 bases left in between. Germline CDR1 is SGHAT and CDR2 is FQNNGV. CDR3 region: CASRPGHRNTGELFF. CDR3 DNA: TGTGCCAGCAGACCGGGACACCGGAACACCGGGGAGCTGTTTTTT.

This clone was detected a few times. The chain links TRBV7-2 to TRBJ2-1; 11 bases are shared with TRBD2. The V and J ends lost 1 base and 8 bases, in that order; junction bases with no gene match: 7. This CDR3 is 16 amino acids long. The germline V gene encodes CDR1 SGHTA and CDR2 FQGNSA. Here the CDR3 reads CASSLGRASGRHEQFF. CDR3 coding DNA: TGTGCCAGCAGCTTAGGTAGGGCTAGCGGGAGGCATGAGCAGTTCTTC.

The rearrangement uses TRBV11-3 and TRBJ2-1; 7 bases agree with TRBD1. CDR3 length: 16 residues. The junction had 13 bases not matched to a gene; V was cut back by 5 bases and J by 6 bases. Looked up from germline, CDR1 is SGHNT and CDR2 is YENEEA. This CDR3 is CASSQTGTAASNEQFF. Here the CDR3 DNA reads TGTGCCAGCAGCCAGACCGGGACAGCCGCATCCAATGAGCAGTTCTTC.

The sample holds many counts of this clone. The V gene is TRBV10-3, the J gene TRBJ1-5; tentative D call: TRBD1 (5 bases). This CDR3 has 14 amino acids. Germline CDR1 is ENHRY and CDR2 is SYGVKD. V shed 5 bases and J shed 2 bases, with 10 bases lying between them. The CDR3 here is CAISWTQGNQPQHF. The CDR3 nucleotides read TGTGCCATCAGTTGGACACAGGGCAATCAGCCCCAGCATTTT.

This clone turned up a few times. The rearrangement joins TRBV19 to TRBJ1-1; maybe TRBD1 (5 bases). Germline loops: CDR1 LNHDA, CDR2 SQIVND (reference sequence). CDR3 length: 15 residues. V dropped 2 bases and J dropped 1 base, with 11 bases sitting between them. CDR3 bases: TGTGCCAGTAGTATAATCCGACAGCCGAACACTGAAGCTTTCTTT. Protein product: CASSIIRQPNTEAFF.

The chain employs TRBV7-8 and TRBJ2-3; TRBD2 is a possible D gene (5 bases). V lost 5 bases to trimming and J lost 0 bases, with 15 bases between them. Germline values: CDR1 SGHVS, CDR2 FQNEAQ. This CDR3 is 16 amino acids long. This CDR3 is CASSPDYGSSTDTQYF. For the CDR3, the DNA is TGTGCCAGCAGCCCAGACTACGGCTCCAGCACAGATACGCAGTATTTT.

This clone appeared a few times. The chain is built from TRBV7-3 and TRBJ2-7; 7 nucleotides match TRBD1. This CDR3 comprises 14 residues. CDR1 is SGHTA and CDR2 is FQGTGA in the germline V gene. V shed 4 bases and J 2 bases; nucleotides not matched to a gene: 5. This CDR3 is CASSSNRGAYEQYF. The CDR3 nucleotides are TGTGCCAGCAGCTCCAACAGGGGCGCCTACGAGCAGTACTTC.

The chain combines TRBV7-2 with TRBJ2-3, with 8 bases matching TRBD1. V was clipped by 5 bases and J by 2 bases; unmatched bases: 6. Germline V gene sequence: CDR1 SGHTA, CDR2 FQGNSA. This CDR3 is 15 amino acids long. Written as DNA, the CDR3 is TGTGCCAGCAGCGCCCAGGGGGCACTCACAGATACGCAGTATTTT. Translated, it gives CASSAQGALTDTQYF.

J is TRBJ1-2 and V is TRBV2; 7 bases align to TRBD1. With 6 bases clipped from V and 6 bases from J, the junction kept 7 bases outside the gene matches. The germline V gene has CDR1 SNHLY and CDR2 FYNNEI. This CDR3 is built from 13 residues. The CDR3 DNA reads as TGTGCCAGCAGACAGGGGTCTGAGGATGGCTACACCTTC. Amino acid sequence: CASRQGSEDGYTF.